The rows below give T cell receptor beta chains drawn from one sample of a study of blood T cell repertoires in COVID-19. Profiling relied on immunoSEQ multiplex PCR, and the TCRdb table lists in-frame clones only, not all of them. The data show about 300,000 clones, with around four fifths seen just once and around 1.2% held by the top ten. Sequenced: peripheral blood. These receptor sequences come from a woman aged 45-60 years with acute or convalescent COVID-19. CDR3s include the opening cysteine and the closing phenylalanine or tryptophan. A D gene is named only where the DNA matches it firmly. Only part of the rows carry a size: once, few, many, or a class if the clone is expanded.

CDR3	DNA	V	J	size	D
CASSPGLAESYNEQFF	TGTGCCAGCAGCCCAGGACTAGCGGAGTCCTACAATGAGCAGTTCTTC	TRBV7-2	TRBJ2-1	NA	TRBD2
CASSFFSGGRTGELFF	TGTGCCAGCAGCTTTTTTAGCGGGGGGCGAACCGGGGAGCTGTTTTTT	TRBV7-2	TRBJ2-2	few	TRBD2
CAISAETGRGEAFF	TGTGCCATCAGTGCTGAGACAGGGCGGGGAGAAGCTTTCTTT	TRBV10-3	TRBJ1-1	NA	TRBD1
CAYGTASGNTIYF	TGTGCTTACGGGACAGCCTCTGGAAACACCATATATTTT	TRBV30	TRBJ1-3	NA	TRBD1
CASLTAGAGELFF	TGTGCCAGCCTTACGGCGGGCGCTGGGGAGCTGTTTTTT	TRBV6-6	TRBJ2-2	NA	NA
CATSDDSTNYGYTF	TGTGCCACCAGTGATGACAGCACTAACTATGGCTACACCTTC	TRBV24-1	TRBJ1-2	NA	NA
CASSPGGANVLTF	TGTGCCAGTAGTCCCGGGGGGGCCAACGTCCTGACTTTC	TRBV19	TRBJ2-6	few	NA
CASSYSPGGSYNEQFF	TGTGCCAGCAGTTACAGCCCAGGGGGCTCCTACAATGAGCAGTTCTTC	TRBV6-5	TRBJ2-1	NA	TRBD1
CATSPGQGSQETQYF	TGTGCCACCAGTCCGGGACAGGGATCCCAAGAGACCCAGTACTTC	TRBV24-1	TRBJ2-5	NA	TRBD1
CASSSTGGGVAETQYF	TGTGCCAGCAGTTCTACAGGGGGCGGGGTGGCGGAGACCCAGTACTTC	TRBV5-4	TRBJ2-5	NA	TRBD1
CASSIDPRGTQPQHF	TGTGCCAGTAGTATAGATCCTAGGGGGACTCAGCCCCAGCATTTT	TRBV19	TRBJ1-5	NA	NA
CASSCEQGSYCDEQFF	TGCGCCAGCAGCTGTGAACAGGGGTCCTATTGCGATGAGCAGTTCTTC	TRBV5-1	TRBJ2-1	NA	TRBD1